This is a list of T cell receptor beta chains from one sample in a study of T cell responses to AZD1222 COVID-19 vaccine. Data came from immunoSEQ multiplex PCR; TCRdb stores just in-frame clones and leaves some out. The table records approximately 110,000 clones, just over 85% of them present only once. Specimen: peripheral blood, collected on day 0 of AZD1222 vaccination. These receptors were taken from an adult in good health. Both conserved end residues are part of each CDR3. The D gene is left open where the match is weak. Clone sizes are given selectively: once, few, many, or a class where the clone is expanded.

j_call d_call v_call clone_size cdr3_length cdr3_nt cdr3_aa
TRBJ1-4 TRBD1 TRBV3-1/TRBV3-2 - 15 TGTGCCAGCAGCCAAGGCACAGGGGGTGCCGAAAAACTGTTTTTT CASSQGTGGAEKLFF
TRBJ1-5 - TRBV4-2 - 13 TGTGCCAGCAGCCAAGGTGGGAATCAGCCCCAGCATTTT CASSQGGNQPQHF
TRBJ1-3 - TRBV11-3 - 13 TGTGCCAGCAGTCGGGGTTTCGAAAACACCATATATTTT CASSRGFENTIYF
TRBJ2-5 TRBD2 TRBV9 - 14 TGTGCCAGCAGCGTAGCGGGGGGCCAAGAGACCCAGTACTTC CASSVAGGQETQYF
TRBJ2-1 - TRBV5-1 once 15 TGCGCCAGCAGCTTGTACGGGGGAAGCTACAATGAGCAGTTCTTC CASSLYGGSYNEQFF
TRBJ2-1 TRBD1 TRBV19 - 16 TGTGCCAGTAGTATCGGGCGGTGGACAGGGGTAAATGAGCAGTTCTTC CASSIGRWTGVNEQFF
TRBJ2-2 - TRBV30 few 14 TGTGCCTGGGCTGGACGGCGGAACACCGGGGAGCTGTTTTTT CAWAGRRNTGELFF
TRBJ2-3 TRBD2 TRBV5-4 - 17 TGTGCCAGCAGCCGGGGAGGAGCGGGAGGTGTGGCAGATACGCAGTATTTT CASSRGGAGGVADTQYF
TRBJ2-7 - TRBV5-6 few 16 TGTGCCAGCAGCTCGATTGCATCAGGGTTCGGGTACGAGCAGTACTTC CASSSIASGFGYEQYF
TRBJ1-2 - TRBV3-1/TRBV3-2 - 14 TGTGCCAGCAGCCAAGAATGGGGTTGGTATGGCTACACCTTC CASSQEWGWYGYTF
TRBJ2-3 - TRBV30 - 15 TGTGCCTGGAGTGTAAGGCCAACCACCGGAGATACGCAGTATTTT CAWSVRPTTGDTQYF
TRBJ2-5 TRBD1 TRBV7-2 - 15 TGTGCCAGCAGCTTCCACCTCCAGGGGGCCGGGACCCAGTACTTC CASSFHLQGAGTQYF
TRBJ2-5 - TRBV18 - 13 TGTGCCAGCTCACCGCCCTCCCAAGAGACCCAGTACTTC CASSPPSQETQYF
TRBJ1-4 - TRBV19 - 14 TGTGCCAGTAGTATTGGAGGGACTAATGAAAAACTGTTTTTT CASSIGGTNEKLFF
TRBJ2-3 - TRBV24-1 - 14 TGTGCCACCAGGGGGGACGGATCCACAGATACGCAGTATTTT CATRGDGSTDTQYF
TRBJ2-2 - TRBV5-4 - 14 TGTGCCAGCAGCTTGGAGCCGCTCACCGGGGAGCTGTTTTTT CASSLEPLTGELFF
TRBJ1-4 TRBD1 TRBV14 - 17 TGTGCCAGCAGCCCCGGACAGGGGAGGCCTTCTAATGAAAAACTGTTTTTT CASSPGQGRPSNEKLFF
TRBJ2-6 TRBD1 TRBV19 - 18 TGTGCCAGTAGTAACCCGGGACAGGCGTTCTCTGGGGCCAACGTCCTGACTTTC CASSNPGQAFSGANVLTF
TRBJ2-3 TRBD2 TRBV7-3 - 15 TGTGCCAGCAGCCGTCTAGCGGGATACACAGATACGCAGTATTTT CASSRLAGYTDTQYF
TRBJ1-1 - TRBV28 - 14 TGTGCCAGCAGTTTAACTCTACCGAACACTGAAGCTTTCTTT CASSLTLPNTEAFF
TRBJ2-2 TRBD1 TRBV30 - 13 TGTGCCTGGGACAGGGTGGACACCGGGGAGCTGTTTTTT CAWDRVDTGELFF
TRBJ1-4 - TRBV27 - 16 TGTGCCAGCAGTTTATTGAGGGACACAACTAATGAAAAACTGTTTTTT CASSLLRDTTNEKLFF
TRBJ2-7 - TRBV4-2 - 14 TGTGCCAGCAGCCCCGGTCCGTTCCCCTACGAGCAGTACTTC CASSPGPFPYEQYF
TRBJ2-7 TRBD1 TRBV3-1/TRBV3-2 - 15 TGTGCCAGCAGCCAAGCGGACAGGAGATTCTACGAGCAGTACTTC CASSQADRRFYEQYF
TRBJ2-1 - TRBV6-1 - 11 TGTGCCAGCAGTGAAAAGAGCTCCCAGTTCTTC CASSEKSSQFF
TRBJ2-1 TRBD2 TRBV11-2 - 16 TGTGCCAGCAGCCCTCGGGGGGTCTGGGGCCACAATGAGCAGTTCTTC CASSPRGVWGHNEQFF
TRBJ2-1 TRBD1 TRBV10-1 - 16 TGCGCCAGCAGTGGACAGGGACAGCCCTCCTACAATGAGCAGTTCTTC CASSGQGQPSYNEQFF
TRBJ2-2 - TRBV5-6 - 12 TGTGCCAGCAGCTGGGGCACCGGGGAGCTGTTTTTT CASSWGTGELFF
TRBJ2-2 - TRBV19 - 14 TGTGCCAGTAGTATCTTGCGGGGCACCGGGGAGCTGTTTTTT CASSILRGTGELFF
TRBJ2-7 - TRBV6-5 - 12 TGTGCCAGCAGCAGGGCCACCTACGAGCAGTACTTC CASSRATYEQYF
TRBJ2-7 - TRBV19 - 14 TGTGCCAGTAGTATGGGCCAGGGTATCGACGAGCAGTACTTC CASSMGQGIDEQYF
TRBJ2-7 TRBD2 TRBV10-2 few 17 TGCGCCAGCAGTGAGTTAGCGGGAGTCCCGCACTCCTACGAGCAGTACTTC CASSELAGVPHSYEQYF
TRBJ1-3 - TRBV7-2 - 16 TGTGCCAGCAGCCCTGAGGGGGGGGCGAGGGGAAACACCATATATTTT CASSPEGGARGNTIYF
TRBJ2-7 - TRBV7-6 - 15 TGTGCCAGCAGCTTAGTTGCCGACAGAACCTACGAGCAGTACTTC CASSLVADRTYEQYF
TRBJ2-3 - TRBV10-1 - 12 TGCGCCAGCAGTGAAGAAGGAGATACGCAGTATTTT CASSEEGDTQYF
TRBJ1-1 - TRBV19 - 15 TGTGCCAGTAGCGACCCCGGGGGCAGGGGAACTGAAGCTTTCTTT CASSDPGGRGTEAFF
TRBJ1-5 TRBD1 TRBV19 - 16 TGTGCCAGTAGTATGGGGACAGGGGGCCCCAATCAGCCCCAGCATTTT CASSMGTGGPNQPQHF
TRBJ2-7 TRBD1 TRBV2 - 13 TGTGCCAGCCTGGACAGGGGCTCCTACGAGCAGTACTTC CASLDRGSYEQYF
TRBJ2-2 TRBD2 TRBV6-4 - 17 TGTGCCAGCAGTGAAAGACGACTAGCGGGTCGCACCGGGGAGCTGTTTTTT CASSERRLAGRTGELFF
TRBJ1-2 - TRBV6-5 - 15 TGTGCCAGCAGTTACAGGGGAAGGAGTATCTATGGCTACACCTTC CASSYRGRSIYGYTF
TRBJ1-2 - TRBV6-1 - 15 TGTGCCAGCAGTGAAGGGGATCCTAGGGGCTATGGCTACACCTTC CASSEGDPRGYGYTF